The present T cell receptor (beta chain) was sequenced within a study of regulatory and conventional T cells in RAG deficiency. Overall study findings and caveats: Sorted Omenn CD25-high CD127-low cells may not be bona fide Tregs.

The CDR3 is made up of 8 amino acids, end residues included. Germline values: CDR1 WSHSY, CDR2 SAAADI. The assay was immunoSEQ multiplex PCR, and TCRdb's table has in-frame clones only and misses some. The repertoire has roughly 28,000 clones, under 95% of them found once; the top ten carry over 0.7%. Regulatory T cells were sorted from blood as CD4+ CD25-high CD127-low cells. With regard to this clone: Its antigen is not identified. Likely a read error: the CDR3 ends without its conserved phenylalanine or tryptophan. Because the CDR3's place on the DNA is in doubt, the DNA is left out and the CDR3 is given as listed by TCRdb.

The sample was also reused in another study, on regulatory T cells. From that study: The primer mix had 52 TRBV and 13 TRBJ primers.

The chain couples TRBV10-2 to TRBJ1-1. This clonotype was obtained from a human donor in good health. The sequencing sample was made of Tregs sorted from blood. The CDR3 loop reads CASTYGGI.